These 25 T cell receptor beta chains share one sample of origin, sequenced in a study of blood T cell repertoires in COVID-19. The repertoire was sequenced with immunoSEQ multiplex PCR; TCRdb's copy has only in-frame clones and lacks some. Here the sample spans about 120,000 clones, 77% being singletons. The material sequenced was peripheral blood. These receptor sequences come from a human donor in a cohort sampled during active COVID-19.

The chain couples TRBV10-1 to TRBJ2-7; the D gene is possibly TRBD2 (7 bases). This CDR3 has 17 residues. Between the trimmed V and J ends, which lost 0 bases and 4 bases, there was a span of 19 bases. Germline lookup yields CDR1 WNHNN and CDR2 SYGVQD (reference sequence). CDR3 in amino acids: CASSESGGAKDPYEQYF. Written as DNA, the CDR3 is TGCGCCAGCAGTGAGTCTGGGGGGGCGAAGGATCCATACGAGCAGTACTTC.

V usage is TRBV2 and J usage is TRBJ2-7; D unresolved. The V end lost 4 bases, the J end lost 3 bases, and 10 bases lay between the germline ends. CDR3 length equals 13 residues. Germline CDR1 SNHLY, CDR2 FYNNEI. The CDR3 loop reads CASSAAGHYEQYF. CDR3 in DNA: TGTGCCAGCAGTGCGGCTGGGCACTACGAGCAGTACTTC.

This chain connects TRBV7-9 to TRBJ2-3, with unresolved D. Germline V lookup: CDR1 SEHNR, CDR2 FQNEAQ (reference sequence). This CDR3 is 15 amino acids long. Deletions cut 6 bases from V and 4 bases from J, with 17 bases between. Written as DNA, the CDR3 is TGTGCCAGCAGGATAGAGGCCTCTCCCCCAGATACGCAGTATTTT. The encoded protein is CASRIEASPPDTQYF.

The V and J genes are TRBV5-6 and TRBJ2-7; TRBD2 matches at 11 bases. In germline, CDR1 is SGHDT, CDR2 YYEEEE. This CDR3 region has 16 residues. With 5 bases clipped from V and 4 bases from J, the junction kept 11 bases outside the gene matches. The chain's CDR3 is CASRSGTSGLEYEQYF. In DNA form, the CDR3 reads TGTGCCAGCAGAAGTGGGACTAGCGGTTTGGAATACGAGCAGTACTTC.

V usage is TRBV6-4 and J usage is TRBJ1-2; D unresolved. The CDR3 consists of 13 residues. Germline CDR1 and CDR2: MRHNA and SNTAGT. Trimming pared 6 bases from V and 2 bases from J, leaving 10 bases between. CDR3 sequence (DNA): TGTGCCAGCAGGGTCCGCGAGAACTATGGCTACACCTTC. Protein: CASRVRENYGYTF.

The CDR3 sequence: CASSDGSNSNQPQHF. The CDR3 nucleotides read TGTGCCAGCAGTGATGGTAGCAATAGCAATCAGCCCCAGCATTTT. This rearrangement joins TRBV2 to TRBJ1-5; no definite D call. The CDR3 runs to 15 residues. Germline V CDR1 and CDR2: SNHLY, FYNNEI. Trimming removed 3 bases from V and 0 bases from J, with 9 bases in between. Variable domain in full (rest from reference TRBV2 and TRBJ1-5): EPEVTQTPSHQVTQMGQEVILRCVPISNHLYFYWYRQILGQKVEFLVSFYNNEISEKSEIFDDQFSVERPDGSNFTLKIRSTKLEDSAMYFCASSDGSNSNQPQHFGDGTRLSIL.

The chain has TRBV5-1 and TRBJ2-7, with D maybe TRBD1 (6 bases). The CDR3 is made up of 13 amino acids. Germline CDR1 is SGHRS and CDR2 is YFSETQ. V lost 4 bases, J lost 4 bases, and 12 bases lay in between. CDR3 region: CASSTGTSYEQYF. In nucleotides, the CDR3 is TGCGCCAGCAGCACCGGGACAAGTTACGAGCAGTACTTC.

V and J are TRBV9 and TRBJ1-3, with D tentatively TRBD1 (5 bases). The ends were cut back, 1 base at V and 4 bases at J, with 9 bases in the middle. CDR1 is SGDLS, CDR2 YYNGEE, per germline. CDR3 size: 14 residues. The CDR3 here is CASSVTGQGNTIYF. The CDR3 DNA sequence: TGTGCCAGCAGCGTAACCGGACAAGGAAACACCATATATTTT.

This chain uses TRBV27 with TRBJ2-7; D possibly corresponds to TRBD1 (7 bases). The CDR3 is 16 amino acids. Germline loops: CDR1 MNHEY, CDR2 SMNVEV (reference sequence). V lost 2 bases, J lost 0 bases, and 14 bases lay in between. The DNA for the CDR3 is TGTGCCAGCAGTTTAAGGCAGGGGGGAAGCTCCTACGAGCAGTACTTC. The encoded protein is CASSLRQGGSSYEQYF.

The chain is built from TRBV7-9 and TRBJ2-5; 7 bases align to TRBD2. This CDR3 contains 14 residues. Germline V gene sequence: CDR1 SEHNR, CDR2 FQNEAQ (reference sequence). V lost 3 bases, J lost 0 bases, and 1 base stayed unmatched. The CDR3, as DNA: TGTGCCAGCAGCTTTGCGGGGGACCAAGAGACCCAGTACTTC. Protein: CASSFAGDQETQYF.

The chain combines TRBV6-5 with TRBJ1-6; D not certain. The CDR3 loop spans 12 amino acids. The V end lost 6 bases, the J end lost 7 bases, and 7 bases lay between the germline ends. Germline values: CDR1 MNHEY, CDR2 SVGAGI. This chain's CDR3 is CASRRPNSPLHF. The DNA for the CDR3 is TGTGCCAGCAGGCGCCCCAATTCACCCCTCCACTTT.

J is TRBJ1-1 and V is TRBV7-9; D is unresolved. CDR1 is SEHNR and CDR2 is FQNEAQ in the germline V gene (reference sequence). The CDR3 runs to 17 residues. Trimming removed 7 bases at V and 8 bases at J, with 29 bases between. The DNA of the CDR3 is TGTGCCAGCACCTCTGGTGATGCACACCCAAAGTCGGAGGAAGCTTTCTTT. Protein product: CASTSGDAHPKSEEAFF.

Concerning this clone itself: A junction boundary mismatches the germline segment, possibly from a read error. V usage is TRBV7-7 and J usage is TRBJ1-2; D unclear. This CDR3 is 13 amino acids long. CDR1 and CDR2 from the germline V gene are SSHAT and FNYEAQ (reference sequence). The CDR3 DNA follows: TGTGCTAGCACTCCGGGAGTTAACTATGGCTACACCTTC. Protein sequence: CASTPGVNYGYTF.

The rearrangement uses TRBV7-2 and TRBJ1-5; D perhaps matches TRBD1 (5 bases). Germline-derived CDR1 and CDR2 are SGHTA and FQGNSA. The length of the CDR3 is 13 residues. Trimming took 2 bases from V and 5 from J, leaving 7 bases between them. The CDR3 reads CASSLRGDQPQHF. The CDR3 DNA follows: TGTGCCAGCAGCTTACGGGGGGATCAGCCCCAGCATTTT.

The chain combines TRBV5-6 with TRBJ2-7; no firm D call. The V end was cut by 4 bases, the J end by 0 bases, with 5 bases between. The CDR3 has 12 residues. Per germline, CDR1 SGHDT and CDR2 YYEEEE. The CDR3 region is CASSKSSYEQYF. In nucleotides, the CDR3 is TGTGCCAGCAGCAAGAGCTCCTACGAGCAGTACTTC. Together with reference TRBV5-6 and TRBJ2-7, the CDR3 gives the full variable domain: DAGVTQSPTHLIKTRGQQVTLRCSPKSGHDTVSWYQQALGQGPQFIFQYYEEEERQRGNFPDRFSGHQFPNYSSELNVNALLLGDSALYLCASSKSSYEQYFGPGTRLTVT.

The chain uses TRBV27 and TRBJ2-7; 7 positions match TRBD2. The J segment lost 2 bases and the V segment lost 0 bases, leaving 10 bases of the junction unmatched. Germline V lookup: CDR1 MNHEY, CDR2 SMNVEV (reference sequence). The CDR3 is 17 amino acids. The CDR3 loop reads CASSLSGLPNVPYEQYF. The CDR3 region has the DNA TGTGCCAGCAGTTTATCGGGACTACCAAACGTTCCCTACGAGCAGTACTTC.

This clone was counted between two and nine times. The chain has TRBV11-2 and TRBJ2-1; 8 nucleotides match TRBD2. Germline trimming cut 1 base from V and 10 bases from J; bases unmatched to any gene: 6. This CDR3 region has 14 residues. Per the germline V gene, CDR1 is SGHAT and CDR2 is FQNNGV. In DNA, the CDR3 is TGTGCCAGCAGCTTAGCGGGACTAGTCGGGGAGCAGTTCTTC. Protein sequence: CASSLAGLVGEQFF.

The rearrangement links TRBV5-6 to TRBJ1-1; D unclear. V was pared by 1 base and J by 3 bases, with 10 bases between. CDR1 and CDR2 from the germline V gene are SGHDT and YYEEEE. This CDR3 is 14 amino acids long. As DNA, the CDR3 is TGTGCCAGCAGCTTGTCCCGGCAGGACACTGAAGCTTTCTTT. This gives the protein CASSLSRQDTEAFF.

V gene TRBV9 combines with J gene TRBJ2-7; a weak D match, TRBD2 (6 bases). The V and J ends lost 0 bases and 6 bases respectively, with 10 bases between them. The CDR3 totals 13 residues. CDR1 and CDR2 from the germline V gene are SGDLS and YYNGEE. This CDR3 is CASSVVEGGEQYF. For the CDR3, the DNA is TGTGCCAGCAGCGTAGTAGAGGGAGGCGAGCAGTACTTC.

This chain uses TRBV3-1 (or the pseudogene TRBV3-2) with TRBJ2-7; TRBD2 is a possible D gene (6 bases). V lost 4 bases and J 7 bases, leaving 17 bases between the germline ends. This CDR3 spans 14 amino acids. In germline, CDR1 is LGHDT, CDR2 YNNKEL (reference sequence). The CDR3 loop reads CASSLAGTRGEQYF. The CDR3 region has the DNA TGTGCCAGCAGCCTAGCAGGAACCCGGGGGGAGCAGTACTTC.

This chain connects TRBV2 to TRBJ1-2; a possible D gene is TRBD1 (5 bases). CDR3 length: 13 residues. Trimming left V 7 bases short and J 4 bases short, with 13 bases between. Germline V gives CDR1 SNHLY, CDR2 FYNNEI. CDR3 region: CASMGGGGYGYTF. The CDR3 nucleotides read TGTGCCAGCATGGGGGGGGGTGGCTATGGCTACACCTTC.

This chain links TRBV7-8 with TRBJ2-7; perhaps TRBD1 as D (5 bases). Germline V gene data show CDR1 as SGHVS and CDR2 as FQNEAQ. This CDR3 region has 14 residues. V lost 7 bases to trimming and J lost 0 bases, with 13 bases between them. DNA for the CDR3: TGTGCCAGCATTGGACACCTCTCCTCCTACGAGCAGTACTTC. This encodes CASIGHLSSYEQYF. The full variable domain, completed using reference TRBV7-8 and TRBJ2-7, is GAGVSQSPRYKVAKRGQDVALRCDPISGHVSLFWYQQALGQGPEFLTYFQNEAQLDKSGLPSDRFFAERPEGSVSTLKIQRTQQEDSAVYLCASIGHLSSYEQYFGPGTRLTVT.

The chain recombines TRBV19 with TRBJ2-2, with TRBD2 identical over 7 bases. The length of the CDR3 is 16 residues. After removal of 10 bases from V and 4 bases from J, the junction contained 15 bases not matched to a gene. Germline lookup yields CDR1 LNHDA and CDR2 SQIVND (reference sequence). CDR3 sequence: CATGGEAGVVTGELFF. For the CDR3, the DNA is TGTGCCACAGGTGGTGAGGCGGGAGTTGTCACCGGGGAGCTGTTTTTT.

This clone has a handful of counts. V gene TRBV5-1 combines with J gene TRBJ2-7, with 7 bases lining up with TRBD2. The CDR3 contains 14 residues. V gave up 1 base and J gave up 5 bases; unmatched junction bases: 6. In germline, CDR1 is SGHRS, CDR2 YFSETQ. The DNA for the CDR3 is TGCGCCAGCAGCTTGACACGGGAGGCCCACGAGCAGTACTTC. Translated: CASSLTREAHEQYF.

The genes are TRBV28 and TRBJ2-5; D not certain. The CDR3 is 16 residues long. V lost 3 bases to trimming and J lost 5 bases, with 19 bases between them. Per the germline V gene, CDR1 is MDHEN and CDR2 is SYDVKM. This chain's CDR3 is CASSFNSRSVQETQYF. CDR3 sequence (DNA): TGTGCCAGCAGTTTCAATAGCCGCTCGGTTCAGGAGACCCAGTACTTC.